Listed below are T cell receptor beta chains from one sample, sequenced in a study of blood T cell repertoires in COVID-19. Using immunoSEQ multiplex PCR, the repertoire was profiled, and TCRdb retains in-frame clones only, with some absent. In the table there are around 140,000 clones, 75% to 85% of which are singletons. Sequencing input: peripheral blood. These receptors were taken from a man between 70 and 80 years old who had recovered from COVID-19. Each CDR3 is given with its conserved first and last residue. The D gene is left open where the match is weak. Size values are once, few and many counts, or a class for expanded clones, and some rows have none.

v_gene	d_gene	abundance	j_gene	CDR3aa	CDR3nt
TRBV5-1	TRBD1	NA	TRBJ2-5	CASSLDRGWETQYF	TGCGCCAGCAGCTTGGACAGGGGTTGGGAGACCCAGTACTTC
TRBV5-4	NA	NA	TRBJ1-5	CASSFWGDRPQHF	TGTGCCAGCAGCTTTTGGGGGGATAGGCCCCAGCATTTT
TRBV30	TRBD1	NA	TRBJ1-1	CAWSGVTGSMNTEAFF	TGTGCCTGGAGTGGCGTGACAGGGAGCATGAACACTGAAGCTTTCTTT
TRBV4-1	TRBD2	NA	TRBJ2-7	CASSQVWTSGNTYEQYF	TGCGCCAGCAGCCAAGTCTGGACTAGCGGTAATACCTACGAGCAGTACTTC
TRBV5-4	NA	NA	TRBJ1-1	CASSLAQNTEAFF	TGTGCCAGCAGCTTGGCACAGAACACTGAAGCTTTCTTT
TRBV18	NA	NA	TRBJ2-1	CASSPLIGVSYNEQFF	TGTGCCAGCTCACCACTCATCGGGGTCTCCTACAATGAGCAGTTCTTC
TRBV7-2	NA	NA	TRBJ1-5	CASSLGGGNQPQHF	TGTGCCAGCAGCTTAGGGGGGGGAAATCAGCCCCAGCATTTT
TRBV3-1/TRBV3-2	TRBD1	once	TRBJ1-6	CASSQAPGGDSPLHF	TGTGCCAGCAGCCAAGCCCCAGGGGGCGATTCACCCCTCCACTTT
TRBV4-3	TRBD2	NA	TRBJ2-7	CASSQDILGGRGEQYF	TGCGCCAGCAGCCAAGATATCTTGGGCGGGAGGGGGGAGCAGTACTTC
TRBV19	NA	NA	TRBJ2-2	CASSIRSQATGELFF	TGTGCCAGTAGTATCCGAAGTCAGGCCACCGGGGAGCTGTTTTTT
TRBV5-1	TRBD2	NA	TRBJ2-7	CASSLLAGLAFEQYF	TGCGCCAGCAGCTTGTTAGCGGGACTAGCATTCGAGCAGTACTTC
TRBV18	NA	once	TRBJ1-3	CASSPYRDMTGNTIYF	TGTGCCAGCTCACCGTACAGGGATATGACTGGAAACACCATATATTTT
TRBV30	NA	once	TRBJ2-1	CACLGSLIEQFF	TGTGCCTGTTTAGGTAGCCTCATTGAGCAGTTCTTC
TRBV12-5	NA	NA	TRBJ1-5	CASGLLDTPQHF	TGTGCTAGTGGTTTACTAGATACGCCCCAGCATTTT
TRBV19	NA	NA	TRBJ2-7	CASSPQNSYEQYF	TGTGCCAGTAGTCCCCAGAATTCCTACGAGCAGTACTTC
TRBV28	TRBD2	NA	TRBJ2-2	CASMYGTSATGELFF	TGTGCCAGCATGTACGGGACTAGCGCCACCGGGGAGCTGTTTTTT
TRBV6-2/TRBV6-3	NA	NA	TRBJ2-1	CASSSLGGANEQFF	TGTGCCAGCAGTTCCTTAGGGGGGGCCAATGAGCAGTTCTTC
TRBV6-6	NA	NA	TRBJ2-2	CASRSSNTGELFF	TGTGCCAGCCGGTCCTCAAACACCGGGGAGCTGTTTTTT
TRBV5-1	TRBD1	NA	TRBJ1-5	CASSPNDREGQPQHF	TGCGCCAGCAGCCCGAATGACAGGGAAGGTCAGCCCCAGCATTTT
TRBV6-1	NA	once	TRBJ1-5	CASSETGNNQPQHF	TGTGCCAGCAGTGAAACCGGGAACAATCAGCCCCAGCATTTT
TRBV7-3	NA	few	TRBJ2-1	CASGIGTGSNEQFF	TGTGCCAGCGGGATTGGCACAGGGTCCAATGAGCAGTTCTTC
TRBV19	NA	NA	TRBJ2-5	CASSPQGVSETQYF	TGTGCCAGTAGTCCTCAAGGGGTTTCAGAGACCCAGTACTTC
TRBV6-5	NA	NA	TRBJ2-7	CASSYLGALAYEQYF	TGTGCCAGCAGTTACCTCGGAGCCTTAGCTTACGAGCAGTACTTC
TRBV4-1	TRBD1	NA	TRBJ2-3	CASSQDIRLGQGVYF	TGCGCCAGCAGCCAAGATATAAGATTGGGACAGGGGGTGTATTTT
TRBV27	NA	NA	TRBJ2-1	CASSGHTYYNEQFF	TGTGCCAGCAGTGGACATACGTACTACAATGAGCAGTTCTTC
TRBV6-5	NA	few	TRBJ2-7	CASSPNRVEQYF	TGTGCCAGCAGTCCAAACAGGGTCGAGCAGTACTTC
TRBV3-1/TRBV3-2	TRBD2	NA	TRBJ2-5	CASSQGTSGRLEETQYF	TGTGCCAGCAGCCAAGGAACTAGCGGGAGACTGGAAGAGACCCAGTACTTC
TRBV15	TRBD1	NA	TRBJ2-5	CATSRGGTGQETQYF	TGTGCCACCAGCAGAGGGGGGACAGGGCAAGAGACCCAGTACTTC
TRBV7-9	NA	NA	TRBJ1-4	CASREGGINEKLFF	TGTGCCAGCAGAGAAGGGGGAATCAATGAAAAACTGTTTTTT
TRBV5-5	TRBD2	NA	TRBJ2-7	CASSPLAGGQYEQYF	TGTGCCAGCAGCCCGTTAGCGGGAGGGCAGTACGAGCAGTACTTC
TRBV7-9	NA	NA	TRBJ2-1	CASSPSVRNEQFF	TGTGCCAGCAGCCCTTCGGTGAGGAATGAGCAGTTCTTC
TRBV18	NA	NA	TRBJ1-1	CASRAGVMTEAFF	TGTGCCAGCCGTGCAGGGGTAATGACTGAAGCTTTCTTT
TRBV7-8	TRBD2	NA	TRBJ2-1	CASSPLAGGHEQFF	TGTGCCAGCAGCCCACTAGCGGGAGGCCATGAGCAGTTCTTC
TRBV5-1	TRBD1	NA	TRBJ2-1	CASSIIHGQGAEQFF	TGCGCCAGCAGCATCATCCACGGACAGGGGGCTGAGCAGTTCTTC
TRBV7-6	NA	NA	TRBJ1-1	CASSLEWGTLNTEAFF	TGTGCCAGCAGCTTAGAGTGGGGGACACTGAACACTGAAGCTTTCTTT
TRBV6-5	NA	NA	TRBJ1-1	CASTHGTEAFF	TGTGCCAGCACCCACGGGACTGAAGCTTTCTTT
TRBV5-3	TRBD1	NA	TRBJ2-7	CARTRDSSYEQYF	TGTGCCAGAACCCGGGACAGCTCCTACGAGCAGTACTTC
TRBV13	NA	few	TRBJ2-7	CASSTRKIYEQYF	TGTGCCAGCAGCACGCGAAAAATATACGAGCAGTACTTC
TRBV5-1	NA	NA	TRBJ1-2	CASSVSGYGYTF	TGCGCCAGCAGCGTCAGCGGCTATGGCTACACCTTC
TRBV7-9	TRBD2	NA	TRBJ2-7	CASSLALAGPYEQYF	TGTGCCAGCAGCTTAGCACTAGCGGGACCCTACGAGCAGTACTTC
TRBV11-2	TRBD1	NA	TRBJ1-1	CASSLDRDRGALETEAFF	TGTGCCAGCAGCTTAGACCGGGACAGGGGGGCGTTAGAGACTGAAGCTTTCTTT
TRBV10-1	TRBD2	NA	TRBJ2-2	CASSQGRGLANTGELFF	TGCGCCAGCAGCCAGGGGCGAGGACTAGCTAACACCGGGGAGCTGTTTTTT